These 15 T cell receptor beta chains were all obtained from the same sample, sequenced in a study of molecular identifiers for immune sequencing clone quantification. One entry per CDR3 protein, called by TCRdb with MiXCR from the PCR reads. The sample records about half a million distinct CDR3 sequences, over 20% being singletons. Sequenced: naive CD8+ T cells from blood, with Jurkat cell RNA spiked in. Subset denoted: FACS-sorted CD8+CD4-CCR7+CD45RA+ naive T cells. The receptors come from a human donor in good health. Some libraries in this study had Jurkat cell RNA spiked in.

This chain joins TRBV19 and TRBJ1-1; tentative D call: TRBD1 (6 bases). CDR1 is LNHDA, CDR2 SQIVND, per germline (reference sequence). This CDR3 has 14 amino acids. Trimming pared 7 bases from V and 6 bases from J, leaving 18 bases between. As DNA, the CDR3 is TGTGCCAGTAAGGTGGGGGGCACGTTGTCTGAAGCTTTCTTT. It translates to CASKVGGTLSEAFF.

The CDR3 DNA sequence: TGTGCCAGCAGCTCGAATGGGGGCGAAAGCTCCTACGAGCAGTACTTC. Encoded protein: CASSSNGGESSYEQYF. The rearrangement uses TRBV7-9 and TRBJ2-7; D is perhaps TRBD1 (6 bases). Looked up from germline, CDR1 is SEHNR and CDR2 is FQNEAQ (reference sequence). The germline V and J ends were trimmed by 4 bases and 0 bases, with 16 bases remaining between them. The CDR3 is made up of 16 amino acids.

In the case of this clonotype: This may come from a read error, since a much larger clone is one base off. The genes are TRBV29-1 and TRBJ2-1; 7 bases fit TRBD1. The CDR3 extends over 13 amino acids. The V gene end was trimmed by 6 bases and the J gene end by 1 base; junction bases not matched to a gene: 3. CDR1 and CDR2 from the germline V gene are SQVTM and ANQGSEA. The CDR3 loop is CSVCRGSYNEQFF. CDR3 nucleotides: TGCAGCGTCTGCAGGGGGTCCTACAATGAGCAGTTCTTC.

The rearrangement joins TRBV12-3 or TRBV12-4 to TRBJ2-1; 9 bases fit TRBD1. The CDR3 is 16 residues long. The V and J ends lost 6 bases and 7 bases, in that order; junction bases with no gene match: 13. The CDR3 DNA follows: TGTGCCAGCAGCAACGCCGCCGGGACAGGGTCAAATGAGCAGTTCTTC. This codes for CASSNAAGTGSNEQFF.

This clonotype was counted at least ten times. The V gene is TRBV12-3 or TRBV12-4, the J gene TRBJ1-4; no reliable D call. The CDR3 has 13 residues. V gave up 3 bases and J gave up 5 bases, with 7 bases separating them. CDR3 nucleotides: TGTGCCAGCAGTTTCCCGGGAAATGAAAAACTGTTTTTT. Amino acid sequence: CASSFPGNEKLFF.

The rearrangement links TRBV2 to TRBJ2-3; 8 positions agree with TRBD1. V lost 8 bases, J lost 2 bases, and 12 bases stayed unmatched. Per germline, CDR1 SNHLY and CDR2 FYNNEI. The CDR3 runs 16 residues. The CDR3 protein is CASGLRDRTYTDTQYF. As DNA, the CDR3 is TGTGCCAGCGGATTAAGGGACAGGACATACACAGATACGCAGTATTTT.

The chain recombines TRBV7-9 with TRBJ1-2; perhaps TRBD1 as D (5 bases). The CDR3 has 12 residues. Germline V lookup: CDR1 SEHNR, CDR2 FQNEAQ (reference sequence). Trimming took 5 bases from V and 5 from J, leaving 9 bases between them. The CDR3 spells CASSQGPYGYTF. The CDR3 DNA reads TGTGCCAGCAGCCAGGGACCTTATGGCTACACCTTC.

V gene TRBV2 combines with J gene TRBJ1-2; maybe TRBD1 (6 bases). The CDR3 is 12 residues long. Trimming pared 8 bases from V and 4 bases from J, leaving 11 bases between. The germline gives CDR1 SNHLY, CDR2 FYNNEI. This CDR3 reads CASRGGGYGYTF. The CDR3 DNA sequence: TGTGCCAGCCGCGGAGGGGGCTATGGCTACACCTTC.

Only a few counts were recorded for this clonotype. The rearrangement joins TRBV19 to TRBJ2-3; 12 bases are shared with TRBD2. V lost 6 bases, J lost 1 base, and 14 bases stayed unmatched. This CDR3 has 19 amino acids. CDR1 and CDR2 (germline): LNHDA, SQIVND (reference sequence). CDR3: CASSLTPGLAGYGTDTQYF. The CDR3 DNA is TGTGCCAGTAGCCTGACCCCAGGACTAGCGGGGTACGGCACAGATACGCAGTATTTT.

The V and J genes are TRBV7-8 and TRBJ2-7, with 10 bases aligning to TRBD1. V shed 2 bases and J 7 bases; nucleotides not matched to a gene: 8. The V gene's germline CDR1 is SGHVS and CDR2 FQNEAQ. The CDR3 contains 15 residues. CDR3 protein: CASSLFGQGEPEQYF. The CDR3 nucleotides are TGTGCCAGCAGCTTATTTGGACAGGGGGAACCGGAGCAGTACTTC.

V gene TRBV6-6 combines with J gene TRBJ2-1, with D tentatively TRBD2 (6 bases). This CDR3 region has 13 residues. Germline loops: CDR1 MNHNY, CDR2 SVGAGI (reference sequence). V gave up 2 bases and J gave up 8 bases, with 10 bases separating them. CDR3 sequence: CASSYTTSYEQFF. CDR3 DNA sequence: TGTGCCAGCAGTTACACGACTAGTTATGAGCAGTTCTTC.

J is TRBJ2-3 and V is TRBV10-1; 7 nucleotides agree with TRBD2. The germline V gene encodes CDR1 WNHNN and CDR2 SYGVQD (reference sequence). This CDR3 region has 16 residues. The trim removed 0 bases at V and 4 bases at J, leaving 7 bases unmatched. In DNA form, the CDR3 reads TGCGCCAGCAGTGAGTCGTTAGGACTAGACGCAGATACGCAGTATTTT. This codes for CASSESLGLDADTQYF.

There are a few counts of this clonotype. The chain links TRBV7-3 to TRBJ2-3; possibly TRBD2 for D (5 bases). With 4 bases removed from V and 1 base from J, the gap between germline ends came to 12 bases. The CDR3 runs to 15 residues. Looked up from germline, CDR1 is SGHTA and CDR2 is FQGTGA. In nucleotides, the CDR3 is TGTGCCAGCAGCTCCACGGGGTTAGGCACAGATACGCAGTATTTT. It yields the protein CASSSTGLGTDTQYF.

Concerning this clonotype: A much larger clone lies a single base off, so this may be a read error. The chain couples TRBV2 to TRBJ2-1; 7 bases are shared with TRBD1. The CDR3 length is 15 residues. V lost 6 bases, J lost 2 bases, and 7 bases stayed unmatched. Per the germline V gene, CDR1 is SNHLY and CDR2 is FYNNEI. Written as DNA, the CDR3 is TGTGCCAGCAGCCCCGGGACAGTTGCCTACAATGAGCAGTTCTTC. Translation gives CASSPGTVAYNEQFF. The whole variable domain, filled in from reference TRBV2 and TRBJ2-1, reads EPEVTQTPSHQVTQMGQEVILRCVPISNHLYFYWYRQILGQKVEFLVSFYNNEISEKSEIFDDQFSVERPDGSNFTLKIRSTKLEDSAMYFCASSPGTVAYNEQFFGPGTRLTVL.

This clonotype was counted at least ten times. The rearrangement links TRBV5-1 to TRBJ1-2, with unresolved D. V lost 0 bases to trimming and J lost 2 bases, with 5 bases between them. CDR1 SGHRS and CDR2 YFSETQ come from the germline V gene. This CDR3 contains 13 residues. CDR3 in amino acids: CASSLEDNYGYTF. The CDR3 DNA sequence: TGCGCCAGCAGCTTGGAGGACAACTATGGCTACACCTTC.